Following are 3 T cell receptor beta chains from one sample sequenced in a study of T cell responses to AZD1222 COVID-19 vaccine. Repertoires were generated with immunoSEQ multiplex PCR, while TCRdb's copy carries only in-frame clones and drops some. The data contain under 150,000 clones, roughly nine tenths of them singletons. Specimen: peripheral blood, collected on day 0 of AZD1222 vaccination. These receptors all come from an adult in good health.

The rearrangement uses TRBV13 and TRBJ1-6; 7 bases are shared with TRBD1. Per germline, CDR1 PRHDT and CDR2 FYEKMQ (reference sequence). The CDR3 extends over 15 amino acids. V dropped 7 bases and J dropped 5; count of bases not matched to a gene: 8. CDR3 region: CASNQMGQNNSPLHF. For the CDR3, the DNA is TGTGCCAGCAACCAGATGGGACAGAATAATTCACCCCTCCACTTT.

The chain uses TRBV5-1 and TRBJ1-2, with a weak D call TRBD1 (6 bases). The germline gives CDR1 SGHRS, CDR2 YFSETQ. The CDR3 sequence is 14 residues long. Trimming pared 1 base from V and 4 bases from J, leaving 11 bases between. The CDR3: CASSLNREGYGYTF. The CDR3 DNA follows: TGCGCCAGCAGCTTGAACAGGGAAGGCTATGGCTACACCTTC.

This sequence joins TRBV9 and TRBJ1-1; perhaps TRBD1 as D (6 bases). V was trimmed by 0 bases and J by 11 bases, leaving 17 bases between them. Germline V lookup: CDR1 SGDLS, CDR2 YYNGEE. This CDR3 has 14 residues. Written as DNA, the CDR3 is TGTGCCAGCAGCGTAGGATCAGGGGAACAGGGTGCTTTCTTT. It is translated as CASSVGSGEQGAFF. Full variable domain (remainder filled in from reference TRBV9 and TRBJ1-1): DSGVTQTPKHLITATGQRVTLRCSPRSGDLSVYWYQQSLDQGLQFLIQYYNGEERAKGNILERFSAQQFPDLHSELNLSSLELGDSALYFCASSVGSGEQGAFFGQGTRLTVV.